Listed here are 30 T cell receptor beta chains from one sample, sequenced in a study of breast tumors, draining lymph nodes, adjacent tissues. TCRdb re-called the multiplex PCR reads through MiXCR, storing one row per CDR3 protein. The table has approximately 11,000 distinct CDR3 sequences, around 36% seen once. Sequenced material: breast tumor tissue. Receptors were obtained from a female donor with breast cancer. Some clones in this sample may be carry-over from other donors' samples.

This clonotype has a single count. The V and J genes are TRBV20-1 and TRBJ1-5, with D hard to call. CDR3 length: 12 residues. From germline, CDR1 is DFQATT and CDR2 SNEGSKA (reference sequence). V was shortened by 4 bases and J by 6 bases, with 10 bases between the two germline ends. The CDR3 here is CSAITTAQPQHF. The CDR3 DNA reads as TGCAGTGCTATAACTACTGCTCAGCCCCAGCATTTT.

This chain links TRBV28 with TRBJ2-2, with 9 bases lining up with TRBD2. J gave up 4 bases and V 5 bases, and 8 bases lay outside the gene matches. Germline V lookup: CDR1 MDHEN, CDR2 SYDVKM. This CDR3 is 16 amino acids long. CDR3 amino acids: CASSPSAGGRTGELFF. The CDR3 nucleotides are TGTGCCAGCAGTCCTTCAGCGGGAGGACGCACCGGGGAGCTGTTTTTT.

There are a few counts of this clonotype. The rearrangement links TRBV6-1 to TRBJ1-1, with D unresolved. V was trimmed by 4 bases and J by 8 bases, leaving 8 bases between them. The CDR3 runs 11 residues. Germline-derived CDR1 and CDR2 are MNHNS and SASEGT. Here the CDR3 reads CASSGQVEAFF. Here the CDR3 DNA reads TGTGCCAGCAGTGGTCAGGTCGAAGCTTTCTTT.

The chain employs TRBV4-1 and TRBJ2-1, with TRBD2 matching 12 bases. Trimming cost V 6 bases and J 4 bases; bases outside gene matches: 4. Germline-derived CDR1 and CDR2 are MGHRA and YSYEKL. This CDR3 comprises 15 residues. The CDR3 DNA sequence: TGCGCCAGCAGTGGACTAGCGGGAATGTACAATGAGCAGTTCTTC. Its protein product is CASSGLAGMYNEQFF.

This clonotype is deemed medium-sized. In DNA form, the CDR3 reads TGTGCCAGCAGCTTAGTCCTTCAGGAACAAGAGACCCAGTACTTC. Its protein product is CASSLVLQEQETQYF. The chain uses TRBV7-9 and TRBJ2-5, with no clear D. CDR3 length: 15 amino acids. The germline V and J ends were trimmed by 1 base and 2 bases, with 11 bases remaining between them. Germline assignment: CDR1 SEHNR and CDR2 FQNEAQ (reference sequence).

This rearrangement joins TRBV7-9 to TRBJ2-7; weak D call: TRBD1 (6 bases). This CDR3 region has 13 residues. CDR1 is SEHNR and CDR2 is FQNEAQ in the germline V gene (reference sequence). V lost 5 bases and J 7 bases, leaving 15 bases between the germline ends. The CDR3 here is CASSVDRMGEQYF. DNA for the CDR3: TGTGCCAGCAGCGTCGACAGGATGGGGGAGCAGTACTTC.

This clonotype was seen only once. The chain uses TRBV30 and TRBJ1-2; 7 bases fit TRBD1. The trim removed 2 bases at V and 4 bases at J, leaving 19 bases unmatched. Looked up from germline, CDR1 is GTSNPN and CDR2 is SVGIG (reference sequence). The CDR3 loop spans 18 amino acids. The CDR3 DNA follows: TGTGCCTGGAGTATCAGGGGGGGGACATATATACGCGGCTATGGCTACACCTTC. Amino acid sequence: CAWSIRGGTYIRGYGYTF. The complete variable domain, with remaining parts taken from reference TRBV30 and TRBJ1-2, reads SQTIHQWPATLVQPVGSPLSLECTVEGTSNPNLYWYRQAAGRGLQLLFYSVGIGQISSEVPQNLSASRPQDRQFILSSKKLLLSDSGFYLCAWSIRGGTYIRGYGYTFGSGTRLTVV.

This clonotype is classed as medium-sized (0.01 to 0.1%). The CDR3 spells CAISGGTGPVGEQYF. The CDR3 region has the DNA TGTGCCATCAGTGGGGGGACAGGGCCGGTTGGGGAGCAGTACTTC. The J gene is TRBJ2-7, the V gene TRBV10-3, with TRBD1 identical over 9 bases. V shed 4 bases, J shed 7 bases, and the junction held 11 bases outside the gene matches. There are 15 residues in the CDR3. Germline CDR1 ENHRY, CDR2 SYGVKD.

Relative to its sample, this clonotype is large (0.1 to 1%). The CDR3 sequence: CASSEDVVYGYTF. CDR3 bases: TGTGCCAGCAGTGAGGACGTTGTCTATGGCTACACCTTC. The rearrangement links TRBV2 to TRBJ1-2; no firm D call. Germline lookup yields CDR1 SNHLY and CDR2 FYNNEI. Trimming took 3 bases from V and 4 from J, leaving 9 bases between them. The CDR3 runs 13 residues.

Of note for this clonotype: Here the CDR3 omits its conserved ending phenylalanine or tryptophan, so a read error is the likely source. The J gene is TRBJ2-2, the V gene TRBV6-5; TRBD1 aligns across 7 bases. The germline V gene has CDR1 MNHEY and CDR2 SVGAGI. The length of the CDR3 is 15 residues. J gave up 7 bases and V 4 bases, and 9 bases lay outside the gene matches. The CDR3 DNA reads TGTGCCAGCAGTTCGAGGGGGCAGTTGGGCGGGGAGCTGTTTCTT. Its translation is CASSSRGQLGGELFL.

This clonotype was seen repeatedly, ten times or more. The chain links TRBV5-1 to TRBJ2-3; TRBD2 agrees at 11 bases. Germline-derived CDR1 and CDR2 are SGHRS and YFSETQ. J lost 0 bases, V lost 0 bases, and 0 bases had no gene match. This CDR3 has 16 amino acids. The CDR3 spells CASSLGLAGSTDTQYF. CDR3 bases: TGCGCCAGCAGCTTGGGACTAGCGGGGAGCACAGATACGCAGTATTTT.

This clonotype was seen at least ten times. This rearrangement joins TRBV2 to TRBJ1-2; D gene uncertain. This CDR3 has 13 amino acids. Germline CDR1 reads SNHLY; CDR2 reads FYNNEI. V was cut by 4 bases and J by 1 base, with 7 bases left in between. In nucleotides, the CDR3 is TGTGCCAGCAGTGCAGACCTTAACTATGGCTACACCTTC. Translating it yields CASSADLNYGYTF.

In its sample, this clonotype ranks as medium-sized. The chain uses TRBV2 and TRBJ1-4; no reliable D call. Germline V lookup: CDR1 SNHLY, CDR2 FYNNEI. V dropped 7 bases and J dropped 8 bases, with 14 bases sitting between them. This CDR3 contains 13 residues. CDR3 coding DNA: TGTGCCAGCATGGATCCAGTTGAGGAAAAACTGTTTTTT. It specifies CASMDPVEEKLFF.

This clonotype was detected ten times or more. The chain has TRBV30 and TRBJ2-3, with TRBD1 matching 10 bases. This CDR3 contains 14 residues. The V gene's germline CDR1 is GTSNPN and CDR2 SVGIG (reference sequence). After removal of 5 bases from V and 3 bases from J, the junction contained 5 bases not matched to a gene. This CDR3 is CAWVRDRGTDTQYF. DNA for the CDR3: TGTGCCTGGGTCAGGGACAGGGGTACAGATACGCAGTATTTT.

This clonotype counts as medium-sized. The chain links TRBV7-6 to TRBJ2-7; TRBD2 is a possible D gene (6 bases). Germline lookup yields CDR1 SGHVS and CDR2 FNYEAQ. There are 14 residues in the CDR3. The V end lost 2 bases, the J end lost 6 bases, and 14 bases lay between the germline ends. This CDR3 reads CASSLKAGTLEQYF. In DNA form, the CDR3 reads TGTGCCAGCAGCTTAAAGGCGGGGACCCTCGAGCAGTACTTC.

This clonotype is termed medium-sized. CDR3 sequence: CASGRTGELDTQYF. CDR3 bases: TGTGCTAGTGGTAGGACAGGGGAGTTAGATACGCAGTATTTT. The chain employs TRBV12-5 and TRBJ2-3; TRBD1 matches 9 bases. CDR1 LGHNT and CDR2 FRNRAP come from the germline V gene. Unmatched junction bases numbered 5, after V lost 5 bases and J lost 5 bases. There are 14 residues in the CDR3. The full variable domain, its missing parts supplied by reference TRBV12-5 and TRBJ2-3, is DARVTQTPRHKVTEMGQEVTMRCQPILGHNTVFWYRQTMMQGLELLAYFRNRAPLDDSGMPKDRFSAEMPDATLATLKIQPSEPRDSAVYFCASGRTGELDTQYFGPGTRLTVL.

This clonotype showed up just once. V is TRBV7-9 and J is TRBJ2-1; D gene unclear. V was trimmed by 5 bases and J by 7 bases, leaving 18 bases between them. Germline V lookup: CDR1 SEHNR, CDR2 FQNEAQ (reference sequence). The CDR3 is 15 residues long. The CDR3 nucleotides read TGTGCCAGCAGCCATCACCTCAGAGACACTAATGAGCAGTTCTTC. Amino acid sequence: CASSHHLRDTNEQFF.

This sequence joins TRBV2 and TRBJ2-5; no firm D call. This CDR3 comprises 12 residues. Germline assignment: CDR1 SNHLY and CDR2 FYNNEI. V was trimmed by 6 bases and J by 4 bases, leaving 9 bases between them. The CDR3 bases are TGTGCCAGCAGGCTAGGAGCAGAGACCCAGTACTTC. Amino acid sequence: CASRLGAETQYF.

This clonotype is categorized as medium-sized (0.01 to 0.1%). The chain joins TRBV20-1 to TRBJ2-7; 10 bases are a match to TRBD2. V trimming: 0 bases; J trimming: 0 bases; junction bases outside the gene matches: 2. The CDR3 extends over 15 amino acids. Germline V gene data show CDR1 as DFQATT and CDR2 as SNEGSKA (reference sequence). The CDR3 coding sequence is TGCAGTGCTAGAGATCTAGCGGGGGACTCCTACGAGCAGTACTTC. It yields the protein CSARDLAGDSYEQYF.

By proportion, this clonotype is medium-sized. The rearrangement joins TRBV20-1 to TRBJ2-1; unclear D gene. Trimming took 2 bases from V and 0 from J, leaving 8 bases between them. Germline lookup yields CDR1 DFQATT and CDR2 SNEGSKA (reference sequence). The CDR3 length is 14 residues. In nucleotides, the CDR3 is TGCAGTGCTAGAAAGTGGGACTCCTACAATGAGCAGTTCTTC. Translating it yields CSARKWDSYNEQFF.

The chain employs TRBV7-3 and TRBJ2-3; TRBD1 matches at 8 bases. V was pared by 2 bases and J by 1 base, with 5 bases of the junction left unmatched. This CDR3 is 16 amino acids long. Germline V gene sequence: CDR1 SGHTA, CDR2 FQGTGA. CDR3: CASSLGPGQGTDTQYF. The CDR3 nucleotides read TGTGCCAGCAGCTTAGGTCCGGGACAGGGCACAGATACGCAGTATTTT.

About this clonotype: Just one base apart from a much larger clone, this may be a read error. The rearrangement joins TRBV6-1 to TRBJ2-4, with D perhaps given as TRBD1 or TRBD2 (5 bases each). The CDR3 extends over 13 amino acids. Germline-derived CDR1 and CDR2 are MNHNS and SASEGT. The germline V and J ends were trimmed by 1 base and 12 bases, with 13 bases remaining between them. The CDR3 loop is CASSEVGTGNQYF. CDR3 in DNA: TGTGCCAGCAGTGAAGTAGGGACCGGCAATCAGTACTTC.

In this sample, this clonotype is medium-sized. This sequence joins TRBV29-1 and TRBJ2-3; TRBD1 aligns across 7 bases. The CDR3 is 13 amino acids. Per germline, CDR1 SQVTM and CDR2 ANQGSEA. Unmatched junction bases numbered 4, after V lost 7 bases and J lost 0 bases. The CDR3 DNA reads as TGCAGCGAAGGGACAGATAGCACAGATACGCAGTATTTT. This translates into CSEGTDSTDTQYF.

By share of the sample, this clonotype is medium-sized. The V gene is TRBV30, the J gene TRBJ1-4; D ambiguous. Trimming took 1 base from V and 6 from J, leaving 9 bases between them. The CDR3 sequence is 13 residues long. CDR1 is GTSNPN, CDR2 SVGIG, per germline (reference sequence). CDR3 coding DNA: TGTGCCTGGAGTGGGTTCGTTGATGAAAAACTGTTTTTT. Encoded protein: CAWSGFVDEKLFF.

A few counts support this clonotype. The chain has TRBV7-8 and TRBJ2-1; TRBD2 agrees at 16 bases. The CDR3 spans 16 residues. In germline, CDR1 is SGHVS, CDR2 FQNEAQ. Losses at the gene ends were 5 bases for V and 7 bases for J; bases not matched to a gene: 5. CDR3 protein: CASSGTSGRAWNEQFF. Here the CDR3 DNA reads TGTGCCAGCAGCGGGACTAGCGGGAGGGCCTGGAATGAGCAGTTCTTC.

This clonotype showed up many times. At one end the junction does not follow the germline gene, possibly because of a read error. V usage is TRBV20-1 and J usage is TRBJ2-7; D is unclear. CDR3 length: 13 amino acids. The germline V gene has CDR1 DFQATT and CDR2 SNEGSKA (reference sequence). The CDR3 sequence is CSALQVDLYGQYF. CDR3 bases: TGCAGTGCCCTACAAGTGGACCTCTACGGGCAGTACTTC.

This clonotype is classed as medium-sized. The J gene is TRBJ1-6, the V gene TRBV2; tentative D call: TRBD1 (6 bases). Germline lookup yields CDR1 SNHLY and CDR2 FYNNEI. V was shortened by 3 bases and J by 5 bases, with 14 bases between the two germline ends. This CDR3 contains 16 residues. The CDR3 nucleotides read TGTGCCAGCAGTGATTTGACAGGACGAAATAATTCACCCCTCCACTTT. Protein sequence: CASSDLTGRNNSPLHF.

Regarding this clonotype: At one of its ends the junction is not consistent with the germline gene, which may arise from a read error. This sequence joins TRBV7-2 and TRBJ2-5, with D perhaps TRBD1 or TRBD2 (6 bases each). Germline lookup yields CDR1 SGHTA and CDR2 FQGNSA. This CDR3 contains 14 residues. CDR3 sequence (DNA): TGTGCCAACAGCCCGGACGGGGGCGGGGAGACCCAGTACTTC. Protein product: CANSPDGGGETQYF. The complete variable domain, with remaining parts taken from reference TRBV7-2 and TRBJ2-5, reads GAGVSQSPSNKVTEKGKDVELRCDPISGHTALYWYRQSLGQGLEFLIYFQGNSAPDKSGLPSDRFSAERTGGSVSTLTIQRTQQEDSAVYLCANSPDGGGETQYFGPGTRLLVL.

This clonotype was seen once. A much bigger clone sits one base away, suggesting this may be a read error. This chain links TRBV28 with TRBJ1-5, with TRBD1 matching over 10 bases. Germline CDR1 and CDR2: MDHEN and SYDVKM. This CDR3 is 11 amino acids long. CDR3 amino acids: CACSRGQGEHF. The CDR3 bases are TGTGCCTGCAGTCGTGGACAGGGGGAGCATTTT. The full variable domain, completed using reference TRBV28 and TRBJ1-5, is DVKVTQSSRYLVKRTGEKVFLECVQDMDHENMFWYRQDPGLGLRLIYFSYDVKMKEKGDIPEGYSVSREKKERFSLILESASTNQTSMYLCACSRGQGEHFGDGTRLSIL.

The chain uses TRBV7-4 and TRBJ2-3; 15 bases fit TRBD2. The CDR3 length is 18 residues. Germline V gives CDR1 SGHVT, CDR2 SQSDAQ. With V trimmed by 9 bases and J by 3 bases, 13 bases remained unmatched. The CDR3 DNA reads TGTGCCAGTAGTATTTATACCGGGACTAGCGGGAGGACAGATACGCAGTATTTT. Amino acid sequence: CASSIYTGTSGRTDTQYF.